A single sample gave rise to the 5 T cell receptor beta chains below, sequenced in a study of blood T cell repertoires in COVID-19. Profiled with immunoSEQ multiplex PCR; TCRdb holds only in-frame clones, not every one. The table shows 80,000 or so clones, with around nine tenths occurring only once. Sample: peripheral blood. Every receptor here comes from a man aged 45-60 years with acute or convalescent COVID-19.

The chain uses TRBV15 and TRBJ1-2; 7 positions agree with TRBD1. This CDR3 spans 13 amino acids. Germline lookup yields CDR1 LNHNV and CDR2 YYDKDF (reference sequence). V gave up 5 bases and J gave up 8 bases; unmatched junction bases: 8. The CDR3 sequence is CATSPRGAVGYTF. CDR3 in DNA: TGTGCCACCAGCCCCAGGGGGGCAGTCGGCTACACCTTC.

V usage is TRBV28 and J usage is TRBJ1-4; no reliable D call. CDR3 length: 13 amino acids. V lost 6 bases and J lost 10, with 15 bases in between. Per germline, CDR1 MDHEN and CDR2 SYDVKM. In nucleotides, the CDR3 is TGTGCCAGCAGGCCCGGGAGTCAAGGAAAACTGTTTTTT. Its protein product is CASRPGSQGKLFF.

The count of this clone is one. The chain is built from TRBV12-5 and TRBJ2-5, with a tentative D call TRBD2 (5 bases). The V and J ends lost 5 bases and 7 bases respectively, with 23 bases between them. CDR3 size: 16 residues. CDR1 LGHNT and CDR2 FRNRAP come from the germline V gene. CDR3 in amino acids: CASGPNNELVWGTQYF. The CDR3 DNA sequence: TGTGCTAGTGGTCCTAATAACGAACTAGTATGGGGGACCCAGTACTTC.

This sequence joins TRBV5-1 and TRBJ2-1, with D possibly being TRBD2 (6 bases). The CDR3 extends over 12 amino acids. CDR1 SGHRS and CDR2 YFSETQ come from the germline V gene. Trimming pared 4 bases from V and 9 bases from J, leaving 11 bases between. CDR3: CASSPAGREQFF. The CDR3 DNA follows: TGCGCCAGCAGCCCGGCGGGACGTGAGCAGTTCTTC.

V is TRBV5-5 and J is TRBJ2-3; D ambiguous. With 8 bases removed from V and 0 bases from J, the gap between germline ends came to 13 bases. There are 14 residues in the CDR3. Germline V gives CDR1 SGHKS, CDR2 YYEKEE (reference sequence). In DNA, the CDR3 is TGTGCCAGTCACTTACCAACTAGCACAGATACGCAGTATTTT. Its protein product is CASHLPTSTDTQYF. Full variable domain (rest looked up from reference TRBV5-5 and TRBJ2-3): DAGVTQSPTHLIKTRGQQVTLRCSPISGHKSVSWYQQVLGQGPQFIFQYYEKEERGRGNFPDRFSARQFPNYSSELNVNALLLGDSALYLCASHLPTSTDTQYFGPGTRLTVL.